This record looks at one T cell receptor beta chain sequence and its context. Its antigen is not known. The data stem from a study of T-cell memory formation after mild COVID-19. Overall study: Among the donors, TCR clusters were largely specific to each donor. Overall study findings and caveats: The finding that pre-infection memory included some responding clones suggested that cross-reactive memory joined.

After 5'RACE with constant-segment primers, TCR alpha and TCR beta cDNA libraries carrying sample barcodes and UMIs were obtained. Each CDR3 protein is one row after TCRdb ran MiXCR on the 5' RACE reads. The sample holds hundreds of thousands of distinct CDR3 sequences, roughly 15% seen once. With V trimmed by 0 bases and J by 8 bases, 3 bases remained unmatched. The germline gives CDR1 LGHNA, CDR2 YSLEER. CDR3 length: 13 amino acids. Sequencing input: PBMCs or a T cell subset sorted from them (not recorded which). The chain combines TRBV4-3 with TRBJ1-2; 7 bases align to TRBD1. The TCR originated in a man aged 18 to 29 who had mild COVID-19 (a few samples of this study predate the infection). Cell type and time point are not known. The CDR3 protein is CASSQDRGEGYTF. CDR3 in DNA: TGCGCCAGCAGCCAAGACAGGGGGGAAGGCTACACCTTC.